This TCR beta chain was retrieved from a study of shared clonotypes between healthy human individuals. Naive CD8 cells lacked CD45RO and underwent positive selection for CCR7, leaving out terminally differentiated effector memory CD45RA+ cells. Donors, healthy HIV-negative adults, lacked recent acute infections or vaccinations. TCRdb's copy holds only in-frame clones and misses some; the assay was immunoSEQ multiplex PCR. Of about 870,000 clones listed, approximately 92% are singletons. V was trimmed by 3 bases and J by 4 bases, leaving 12 bases between them. The CDR3 has 14 amino acids. Germline V CDR1 and CDR2: SNHLY, FYNNEI.

The chain combines TRBV2 with TRBJ1-2, with a weak D call TRBD1 (5 bases). The receptor comes from a man between 25 and 39 years old in good health. Sequences were obtained from naive CD8+ T cells sorted from blood. The DNA for the CDR3 is TGTGCCAGCAGTGAGCTCGGGACGGTCTATGGCTACACCTTC. It translates to CASSELGTVYGYTF.